These T cell receptor beta chains were read from a single sample in a study of blood T cell repertoires in COVID-19. The table came from immunoSEQ multiplex PCR; TCRdb's copy has only in-frame clones and leaves some out. The table has 100,000 to 150,000 clones, approximately 81% seen once. What was sequenced was peripheral blood. All receptors derive from a woman aged 30 to 39 who had recovered from COVID-19. Both conserved end residues are part of each CDR3. Fields, in order: CDR3 length, clone size, V gene, J gene, D gene, CDR3 DNA, CDR3 protein. The D gene is left open where the match is weak. For some rows the clone size is stated as once, few or many, or as a class when expanded; others skip it.

14	-	TRBV14	TRBJ1-1	TRBD1	TGTGCCAGCAGCCAAAGGACAGGGGGTGGTGAAGCTTTCTTT	CASSQRTGGGEAFF
12	-	TRBV9	TRBJ1-2	-	TGTGCCAGCAGGTCACCTCTAAGAGGCTACACCTTC	CASRSPLRGYTF
15	-	TRBV5-1	TRBJ1-2	-	TGCGCCAGCAGCGTAGACGGACATCCCCAAGGGAGCTACACCTTC	CASSVDGHPQGSYTF
13	-	TRBV20-1	TRBJ2-7	TRBD1	TGCAGTGCTAGTGACAGGGAAGACGCCGAGCAGTACTTC	CSASDREDAEQYF
15	few	TRBV27	TRBJ2-7	TRBD2	TGTGCCAGCAGTTTACTAGCGGGAGGGGGTTACGAGCAGTACTTC	CASSLLAGGGYEQYF
12	once	TRBV19	TRBJ2-2	-	TGTGCCAGTAGTAGCCTACCCGGGGAGCTGTTTTTT	CASSSLPGELFF
19	medium-sized	TRBV28	TRBJ1-1	TRBD1	TGTGCCAGCAGTTTACTCATGGGACAGGGTGATGGTAAGAACACTGAAGCTTTCTTT	CASSLLMGQGDGKNTEAFF
14	-	TRBV10-2	TRBJ2-7	TRBD2	TGCGCCAGCAGTGTGGGACTAGTCACCTACGAGCAGTACTTC	CASSVGLVTYEQYF
14	-	TRBV19	TRBJ1-2	-	TGTGCCAGTAGTCTCGGGATGTTTAACTATGGCTACACCTTC	CASSLGMFNYGYTF
15	-	TRBV6-5	TRBJ1-4	-	TGTGCCAGCAGTTACTCAACTGCAACTAATGAAAAACTGTTTTTT	CASSYSTATNEKLFF
15	-	TRBV27	TRBJ2-7	TRBD1	TGTGCCAGCAGTTTGAGGCCGGGACAGGGTTTTGAGCAGTACTTC	CASSLRPGQGFEQYF
15	-	TRBV14	TRBJ2-7	TRBD2	TGTGCCAGCAGCCAAGTTGAGGGAGGGCCTTACGAGCAGTACTTC	CASSQVEGGPYEQYF
14	-	TRBV6-5	TRBJ2-3	TRBD2	TGTGCCAGCAGTCCGCAGCGGGGGAAAGATACGCAGTATTTT	CASSPQRGKDTQYF
16	once	TRBV7-8	TRBJ2-1	-	TGTGCCAGCAGCTTATTTTCTGAAGTAGACTACAATGAGCAGTTCTTC	CASSLFSEVDYNEQFF
14	-	TRBV4-1	TRBJ1-3	-	TGCGCCAGCAGCCTTCCGGACAGTGGAAACACCATATATTTT	CASSLPDSGNTIYF
16	-	TRBV25-1	TRBJ2-2	TRBD1	TGTGCCAGCAGTGAATCACAGGGGACGAGGACCGGGGAGCTGTTTTTT	CASSESQGTRTGELFF
14	-	TRBV29-1	TRBJ2-6	-	TGCAGCGTTGTGGAGATGAGAGGGGCCAACGTCCTGACTTTC	CSVVEMRGANVLTF
14	-	TRBV19	TRBJ1-1	TRBD1	TGTGCCAGTAGTCCTCGGGACAGGACACCGGCAGCTTTCTTT	CASSPRDRTPAAFF
17	once	TRBV5-5	TRBJ1-2	TRBD1	TGTGCCAGCAGCTCCAGCATGGGGACCGGGACAGGGTATGGCTACACCTTC	CASSSSMGTGTGYGYTF
15	-	TRBV2	TRBJ2-3	-	TGTGCCAGCAGCCTTCTGACAGACTCGGCAGATACGCAGTATTTT	CASSLLTDSADTQYF
14	-	TRBV11-3	TRBJ2-1	-	TGTGCCAGCAGCTTTTCCGGGAAAGGTAATGAGCAGTTCTTC	CASSFSGKGNEQFF
14	-	TRBV29-1	TRBJ2-3	-	TGCAGCTCTCTACCAATCTCCAGCACAGATACGCAGTATTTT	CSSLPISSTDTQYF
13	-	TRBV30	TRBJ2-2	-	TGTGCCTGGATGGCAGCGAACACCGGGGAGCTGTTTTTT	CAWMAANTGELFF
15	few	TRBV10-1	TRBJ2-1	-	TGCGCCAGCAGTGAGCGGGGAAAGTCCTACAATGAGCAGTTCTTC	CASSERGKSYNEQFF
15	-	TRBV15	TRBJ1-1	TRBD1	TGTGCCACCAGCAGAGTGAAGACAGGGATCTTAGAAGCTTTCTTT	CATSRVKTGILEAFF
16	-	TRBV6-1	TRBJ2-5	-	TGTGCCAGCAGTGGACCTGGGCTAGCGCTACAAGAGACCCAGTACTTC	CASSGPGLALQETQYF
15	once	TRBV27	TRBJ1-5	-	TGTGCCAGCAGTTCTGGGGGGGCTGGCAATCAGCCCCAGCATTTT	CASSSGGAGNQPQHF
16	-	TRBV11-2	TRBJ2-1	TRBD1	TGTGCCAGCAGGTCAGGGACAGGGGTATCCTACAATGAGCAGTTCTTC	CASRSGTGVSYNEQFF
14	-	TRBV5-6	TRBJ2-4	TRBD1	TGTGCCAGCAGCTTTGGACAGGGGAAGGTCATTCAGTACTTC	CASSFGQGKVIQYF
18	once	TRBV27	TRBJ2-1	TRBD2	TGTGCCAGCAGCGTTCCGGGACTAGCGGGAGGGGGATCCAATGAGCAGTTCTTC	CASSVPGLAGGGSNEQFF
14	-	TRBV20-1	TRBJ2-2	-	TGCAGTGCTAGTCTGGGGGCTAACACCGGGGAGCTGTTTTTT	CSASLGANTGELFF
15	few	TRBV6-1	TRBJ2-7	-	TGTGCCAGCAGTGAACCCGGAGGCAGTTTCTACGAGCAGTACTTC	CASSEPGGSFYEQYF